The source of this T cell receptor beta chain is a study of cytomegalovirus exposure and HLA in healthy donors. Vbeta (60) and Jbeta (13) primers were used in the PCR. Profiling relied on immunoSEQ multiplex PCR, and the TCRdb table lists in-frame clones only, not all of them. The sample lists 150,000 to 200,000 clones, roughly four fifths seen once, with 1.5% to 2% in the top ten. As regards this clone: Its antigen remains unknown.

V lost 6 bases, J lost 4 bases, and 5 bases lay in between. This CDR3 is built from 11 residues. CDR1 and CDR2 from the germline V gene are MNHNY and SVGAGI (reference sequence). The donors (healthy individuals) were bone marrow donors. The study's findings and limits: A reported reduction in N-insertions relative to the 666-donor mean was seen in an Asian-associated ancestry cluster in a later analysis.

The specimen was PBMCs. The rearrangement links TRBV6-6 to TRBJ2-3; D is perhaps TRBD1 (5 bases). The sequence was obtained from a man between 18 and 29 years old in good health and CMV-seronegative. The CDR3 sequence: CASRGADTQYF. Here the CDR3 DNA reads TGTGCCAGCAGAGGGGCAGATACGCAGTATTTT.